The 14 T cell receptor beta chains below were found in one sample sequenced in a study of OX40 agonist ivuxolimab in advanced cancers. Data came from immunoSEQ multiplex PCR; TCRdb stores just in-frame clones and leaves some out. The sample includes some 90,000 clones, about 87% of them seen just once. The specimen comprised CD4+ or CD8+ T cells sorted from blood, sampled in a trial of the OX40 agonist ivuxolimab. The receptors derive from an adult with an advanced solid tumor such as melanoma, head and neck, liver or kidney cancer.

In nucleotides, the CDR3 is TGCAGCGTTGTTGCGGGAGGGGCCGGGGAGCTGTTTTTT. Amino acid sequence: CSVVAGGAGELFF. The chain joins TRBV29-1 to TRBJ2-2, with 9 bases that match TRBD2. CDR3 length equals 13 residues. Germline V gene data show CDR1 as SQVTM and CDR2 as ANQGSEA. V shed 4 bases, J shed 6 bases, and the junction held 3 bases outside the gene matches.

This chain links TRBV5-1 with TRBJ2-6; D not resolved. The CDR3 sequence is 16 residues long. Trimming removed 0 bases from V and 0 bases from J, with 7 bases in between. Germline CDR1 SGHRS, CDR2 YFSETQ. The CDR3 DNA reads as TGCGCCAGCAGCTTGGGTGTCCGCTCTGGGGCCAACGTCCTGACTTTC. Translating gives CASSLGVRSGANVLTF.

This chain connects TRBV29-1 to TRBJ1-2; TRBD1 aligns across 7 bases. The CDR3 is made up of 14 amino acids. The V segment lost 2 bases and the J segment 8 bases; nucleotides outside the gene matches: 11. Per germline, CDR1 SQVTM and CDR2 ANQGSEA. CDR3 in amino acids: CSVEPLQGIFGYTF. The DNA for the CDR3 is TGCAGCGTTGAACCTTTACAGGGGATATTCGGCTACACCTTC. Filled out from reference TRBV29-1 and TRBJ1-2, the complete variable domain reads SAVISQKPSRDICQRGTSLTIQCQVDSQVTMMFWYRQQPGQSLTLIATANQGSEATYESGFVIDKFPISRPNLTFSTLTVSNMSPEDSSIYLCSVEPLQGIFGYTFGSGTRLTVV.

This clone showed up just once. The chain combines TRBV7-6 with TRBJ2-1, with 12 bases lining up with TRBD2. This CDR3 has 18 residues. Germline trimming cut 5 bases from V and 2 bases from J; bases unmatched to any gene: 10. Germline CDR1 SGHVS, CDR2 FNYEAQ. In nucleotides, the CDR3 is TGTGCCAGCAGCCTACTAGCGGGAGGCACATGGGCCTACAATGAGCAGTTCTTC. It specifies CASSLLAGGTWAYNEQFF.

The chain carries TRBV10-1 and TRBJ2-1; no definite D call. V was trimmed by 7 bases and J by 9 bases, leaving 13 bases between them. The germline V gene has CDR1 WNHNN and CDR2 SYGVQD (reference sequence). The CDR3 runs to 12 residues. CDR3 amino acids: CASNDPLGEQFF. CDR3 nucleotide sequence: TGCGCCAGCAATGATCCATTGGGTGAGCAGTTCTTC.

V gene TRBV19 combines with J gene TRBJ2-5, with TRBD2 identical over 7 bases. J lost 2 bases, V lost 10 bases, and 13 bases had no gene match. From germline, CDR1 is LNHDA and CDR2 SQIVND (reference sequence). The CDR3 runs 15 residues. DNA of the CDR3: TGTGCCACCACAAAAGCGGCGGGAGTTCAAGAGACCCAGTACTTC. Its protein is CATTKAAGVQETQYF.

V gene TRBV11-2 combines with J gene TRBJ2-4; 8 positions agree with TRBD1. The V and J ends lost 1 base and 10 bases, in that order; junction bases with no gene match: 9. Germline CDR1 reads SGHAT; CDR2 reads FQNNGV. The CDR3 sequence is 15 residues long. CDR3 in DNA: TGTGCCAGCAGCTTAGGGGACAGGAGATGGGGTATTCAGTACTTC. Translating gives CASSLGDRRWGIQYF.

The chain has TRBV27 and TRBJ1-5; D perhaps matches TRBD1 (5 bases). Germline CDR1 MNHEY, CDR2 SMNVEV (reference sequence). V gave up 9 bases and J gave up 7 bases, with 19 bases separating them. CDR3 length equals 14 residues. The CDR3 bases are TGTGCCAGTGCGAGGGGAGAGGTGCGCCAGCCCCAGCATTTT. The encoded protein is CASARGEVRQPQHF.

The chain has TRBV2 and TRBJ1-5; D might be TRBD1 (6 bases). Germline CDR1 and CDR2: SNHLY and FYNNEI. The V end was cut by 8 bases, the J end by 2 bases, with 10 bases between. This CDR3 comprises 13 residues. The CDR3, as DNA: TGTGCCAGCCAGGGGCTCGGCAATCAGCCCCAGCATTTT. Protein sequence: CASQGLGNQPQHF.

The J gene is TRBJ2-1, the V gene TRBV5-1, with D possibly being TRBD1 (6 bases). This CDR3 is built from 13 residues. Germline-derived CDR1 and CDR2 are SGHRS and YFSETQ. Trimming pared 0 bases from V and 10 bases from J, leaving 11 bases between. The CDR3 sequence is CASSLAQGWEQFF. The CDR3 DNA reads as TGCGCCAGCAGCTTGGCCCAGGGGTGGGAGCAGTTCTTC.

CDR3 bases: TGTGCCAGCTCACCAGAACAAAGCTCCTACGAGCAGTACGTC. Encoded protein: CASSPEQSSYEQYV. J is TRBJ2-7 and V is TRBV18; D uncertain. The germline V gene encodes CDR1 KGHSH and CDR2 LQKENI. CDR3 length: 14 residues. V lost 2 bases to trimming and J lost 0 bases, with 8 bases between them.

This clone appeared a single time. The chain joins TRBV5-1 to TRBJ1-1; D is unresolved. The V end was cut by 4 bases, the J end by 0 bases, with 7 bases between. Germline CDR1 and CDR2: SGHRS and YFSETQ. CDR3 size: 13 residues. Here the CDR3 reads CASSQGVNTEAFF. The CDR3 DNA reads TGCGCCAGCAGCCAAGGTGTGAACACTGAAGCTTTCTTT.

The genes are TRBV4-1 and TRBJ1-5; the D is unclear. Germline assignment: CDR1 MGHRA and CDR2 YSYEKL. V was shortened by 0 bases and J by 2 bases, with 11 bases between the two germline ends. The CDR3 length is 16 residues. CDR3 residues: CASSQEPPSGNQPQHF. The DNA for the CDR3 is TGCGCCAGCAGCCAAGAACCGCCGTCTGGCAATCAGCCCCAGCATTTT.

This clone was recorded a few times. CDR3 in amino acids: CASSLSGHKGTGELFF. CDR3 DNA: TGTGCCAGCAGTTTATCAGGCCACAAGGGCACCGGGGAGCTGTTTTTT. V usage is TRBV28 and J usage is TRBJ2-2; D remains ambiguous. The V end lost 1 base, the J end lost 4 bases, and 13 bases lay between the germline ends. This CDR3 is built from 16 residues. Germline loops: CDR1 MDHEN, CDR2 SYDVKM.